A selection of T cell receptor beta chains follows, all from one sample in a study of glioma-infiltrating T cells. From the multiplex PCR reads, TCRdb called clonotypes with MiXCR, one entry per CDR3 protein. The sample gives roughly 100,000 distinct CDR3 sequences, approximately 28% of which show up once; 44% is in the top ten. The sequencing sample was made of glioma tissue, nonneoplastic brain tissue, or PBMCs (not recorded which). The origin of the receptors is a human donor with low-grade glioma or glioblastoma, undergoing nonglioma brain surgery, or in good health (not recorded which). The CDR3 runs from the conserved cysteine through the conserved F or W. D genes are given only for firm matches. Some rows mark clone size as missing; the rest say once, few, many or name a class of expanded clone.

CDR3: CSAPGLAGGRTYNEQFF
DNA: TGCAGTGCTCCGGGACTAGCGGGGGGGCGGACCTACAATGAGCAGTTCTTC
V: TRBV20-1
size: many
J: TRBJ2-1
D: TRBD2

CDR3: CASSSFVQEAFF
DNA: TGTGCCAGCAGCTCTTTCGTACAAGAAGCTTTCTTT
V: TRBV7-2
size: NA
J: TRBJ1-1
D: NA

CDR3: CASRKTGVGNQPQHF
DNA: TGTGCCAGCAGGAAGACAGGGGTGGGCAATCAGCCCCAGCATTTT
V: TRBV12-3/TRBV12-4
size: NA
J: TRBJ1-5
D: TRBD1

CDR3: CASTPTGGGSEAFF
DNA: TGTGCCAGCACCCCCACGGGGGGGGGCAGTGAAGCTTTCTTT
V: TRBV7-2
size: once
J: TRBJ1-1
D: NA

CDR3: CSVGAAYEQYF
DNA: TGCAGCGTTGGGGCTGCTTACGAGCAGTACTTC
V: TRBV29-1
size: NA
J: TRBJ2-7
D: NA

CDR3: CASSPGGALGGGYTF
DNA: TGTGCCAGCAGCCCCGGGGGGGCTCTTGGAGGTGGCTACACCTTC
V: TRBV12-3/TRBV12-4
size: NA
J: TRBJ1-2
D: NA

CDR3: CAREHESANYGYTF
DNA: TGTGCCAGAGAGCACGAATCGGCTAACTATGGCTACACCTTC
V: TRBV2
size: many
J: TRBJ1-2
D: NA

CDR3: CASSQVVGEQFF
DNA: TGTGCCAGCAGCCAAGTCGTAGGGGAGCAGTTCTTC
V: TRBV3-1
size: NA
J: TRBJ2-1
D: NA

CDR3: CANSPRTSLNEQFF
DNA: TGTGCCAACAGCCCCCGGACTAGTTTGAATGAGCAGTTCTTC
V: TRBV3-1
size: NA
J: TRBJ2-1
D: TRBD2

CDR3: CSASRGLAGNQETQYF
DNA: TGCAGTGCCTCCCGAGGACTAGCGGGAAATCAAGAGACCCAGTACTTC
V: TRBV20-1
size: many
J: TRBJ2-5
D: TRBD2

CDR3: CASSLTPGRGPYGYTF
DNA: TGTGCCAGCAGTCTAACTCCGGGCAGGGGGCCCTATGGCTACACCTTC
V: TRBV27
size: once
J: TRBJ1-2
D: TRBD1

CDR3: CASSLWTVSNQPQHF
DNA: TGTGCCAGCAGCTTGTGGACAGTAAGCAATCAGCCCCAGCATTTT
V: TRBV7-2
size: few
J: TRBJ1-5
D: NA

CDR3: CASSPGLEQFF
DNA: TGTGCCAGCAGCCCTGGACTAGAGCAGTTCTTC
V: TRBV7-2
size: NA
J: TRBJ2-1
D: NA

CDR3: CASSFNNEKFF
DNA: TGTGCCAGCAGTTTCAACAATGAGAAGTTCTTC
V: TRBV12-3/TRBV12-4
size: NA
J: TRBJ2-1
D: NA

CDR3: CASTGTAYEQYF
DNA: TGTGCCAGCACAGGGACAGCCTACGAGCAGTACTTC
V: TRBV6-1
size: many
J: TRBJ2-7
D: TRBD1

CDR3: CSATRTGKPEAFF
DNA: TGCAGTGCAACAAGGACAGGAAAGCCTGAAGCTTTCTTT
V: TRBV20-1
size: many
J: TRBJ1-1
D: TRBD1

CDR3: CASSPANTEAFF
DNA: TGTGCCAGCTCACCGGCGAACACTGAAGCTTTCTTT
V: TRBV18
size: NA
J: TRBJ1-1
D: NA

CDR3: CSVAGIVNTEAFF
DNA: TGCAGCGTCGCAGGGATTGTGAACACTGAAGCTTTCTTT
V: TRBV29-1
size: NA
J: TRBJ1-1
D: NA

CDR3: CASSLERDTQYF
DNA: TGTGCCAGCAGCTTAGAGAGAGATACGCAGTATTTT
V: TRBV7-2
size: medium-sized
J: TRBJ2-3
D: NA

CDR3: CASSQQGVSYGYTF
DNA: TGCGCCAGCAGCCAACAGGGGGTTAGCTATGGCTACACCTTC
V: TRBV4-3
size: many
J: TRBJ1-2
D: TRBD1

CDR3: CASSQRLAGGHNEQFF
DNA: TGTGCCAGCAGCCAGAGACTAGCGGGGGGTCACAATGAGCAGTTCTTC
V: TRBV14
size: NA
J: TRBJ2-1
D: TRBD2

CDR3: CASSQQGATNEKLFF
DNA: TGTGCCAGCAGCCAACAGGGTGCAACTAATGAAAAACTGTTTTTT
V: TRBV2
size: many
J: TRBJ1-4
D: NA

CDR3: CASSPWTSYNEQFF
DNA: TGTGCCAGCAGTCCCTGGACCTCCTACAATGAGCAGTTCTTC
V: TRBV27
size: NA
J: TRBJ2-1
D: NA

CDR3: CAISGPGVDQETQYF
DNA: TGTGCCATCAGTGGGCCCGGAGTAGATCAAGAGACCCAGTACTTC
V: TRBV10-3
size: many
J: TRBJ2-5
D: NA

CDR3: CASTLGGYYNEQFF
DNA: TGTGCCAGCACTCTCGGCGGCTACTACAATGAGCAGTTCTTC
V: TRBV7-8
size: many
J: TRBJ2-1
D: NA

CDR3: CASTVGGTRNSPVHF
DNA: TGTGCCAGCACCGTAGGGGGGACGCGTAATTCACCCGTCCACTTT
V: TRBV27
size: NA
J: TRBJ1-6
D: NA

CDR3: CASSQDRRRTNTEAFF
DNA: TGTGCCAGCAGCCAAGATCGGCGACGTACGAACACTGAAGCTTTCTTT
V: TRBV14
size: many
J: TRBJ1-1
D: NA

CDR3: CARIFNSDDNYEQYF
DNA: TGTGCCAGGATATTTAATTCGGACGACAACTACGAGCAGTACTTC
V: TRBV19
size: many
J: TRBJ2-7
D: NA

CDR3: CASSTGTSWSYEQYF
DNA: TGTGCCAGCAGCACAGGGACTAGCTGGTCCTACGAGCAGTACTTC
V: TRBV9
size: NA
J: TRBJ2-7
D: TRBD2

CDR3: CASRTRTKWDNEQFF
DNA: TGTGCCAGCAGAACACGGACGAAATGGGACAATGAGCAGTTCTTC
V: TRBV12-3/TRBV12-4
size: many
J: TRBJ2-1
D: NA

CDR3: CAISRDLQTYEQYF
DNA: TGTGCCATCAGCAGAGATCTACAGACGTACGAGCAGTACTTC
V: TRBV15
size: many
J: TRBJ2-7
D: NA

CDR3: CASSRGNTEAFF
DNA: TGTGCCAGCAGCCGGGGGAACACTGAAGCTTTCTTT
V: TRBV3-1
size: many
J: TRBJ1-1
D: NA

CDR3: CASSETDTQYF
DNA: TGTGCCAGCTCGGAAACAGATACGCAGTATTTT
V: TRBV18
size: many
J: TRBJ2-3
D: NA

CDR3: CASTLDPRAAGYTF
DNA: TGTGCCAGCACTTTAGATCCGAGGGCAGCGGGCTACACCTTC
V: TRBV27
size: NA
J: TRBJ1-2
D: NA

CDR3: CSARDGTSGANSYNEQFF
DNA: TGCAGTGCTAGAGATGGGACTAGCGGGGCCAACTCCTACAATGAGCAGTTCTTC
V: TRBV20-1
size: once
J: TRBJ2-1
D: TRBD2

CDR3: CASSSWTGDTGELFF
DNA: TGTGCCAGCAGTTCCTGGACAGGGGACACCGGGGAGCTGTTTTTT
V: TRBV12-3/TRBV12-4
size: few
J: TRBJ2-2
D: TRBD1

CDR3: CASNPTANTEAFF
DNA: TGTGCCAGCAATCCGACAGCAAACACTGAAGCTTTCTTT
V: TRBV6-1
size: many
J: TRBJ1-1
D: NA

CDR3: CASIVGGSTDTQYF
DNA: TGTGCCAGCATAGTGGGGGGAAGCACAGATACGCAGTATTTT
V: TRBV28
size: many
J: TRBJ2-3
D: NA

CDR3: CASSQVSPGNEQYF
DNA: TGCGCCAGCAGCCAAGTCTCTCCCGGCAACGAGCAGTACTTC
V: TRBV4-1
size: few
J: TRBJ2-7
D: NA

CDR3: CSPPTSSSGGARTDTQYF
DNA: TGCAGTCCACCCACTTCCTCTAGCGGGGGGGCCCGCACAGATACGCAGTATTTT
V: TRBV20-1
size: NA
J: TRBJ2-3
D: TRBD2

CDR3: CASSPRVGSSYNEQFF
DNA: TGTGCCAGCAGCCCCAGGGTGGGGAGCTCCTACAATGAGCAGTTCTTC
V: TRBV7-3
size: few
J: TRBJ2-1
D: NA

CDR3: CASSIAGSDTQYF
DNA: TGTGCCAGTAGTATCGCAGGGTCCGATACGCAGTATTTT
V: TRBV19
size: many
J: TRBJ2-3
D: NA

CDR3: CASRQQRYNSPLHF
DNA: TGTGCCAGCAGACAACAGCGCTATAATTCACCCCTCCACTTT
V: TRBV4-2
size: NA
J: TRBJ1-6
D: NA

CDR3: CASQGRNYNEQFF
DNA: TGTGCCAGCCAGGGCCGAAATTACAATGAGCAGTTCTTC
V: TRBV7-2
size: many
J: TRBJ2-1
D: NA

CDR3: CASSGNVVSSYEQYF
DNA: TGTGCCAGCAGTGGGAATGTTGTAAGCTCCTACGAGCAGTACTTC
V: TRBV2
size: few
J: TRBJ2-7
D: NA

CDR3: CSAPAPGSGDSPLHF
DNA: TGCAGTGCTCCAGCGCCAGGGTCGGGGGATTCACCCCTCCACTTT
V: TRBV20-1
size: many
J: TRBJ1-6
D: NA

CDR3: CASSLRADTDTQYF
DNA: TGCGCCAGCAGCTTGAGGGCAGACACAGATACGCAGTATTTT
V: TRBV5-1
size: NA
J: TRBJ2-3
D: NA

CDR3: CASSPDWIYNEQFF
DNA: TGTGCCAGCAGCCCGGACTGGATATACAATGAGCAGTTCTTC
V: TRBV11-2
size: few
J: TRBJ2-1
D: NA

CDR3: CASTRTLNTEAFF
DNA: TGTGCCAGCACCCGGACGTTGAACACTGAAGCTTTCTTT
V: TRBV27
size: many
J: TRBJ1-1
D: NA

CDR3: CASKPTGKAVNTEAFF
DNA: TGTGCCAGCAAGCCGACAGGGAAAGCCGTGAACACTGAAGCTTTCTTT
V: TRBV28
size: many
J: TRBJ1-1
D: TRBD1

CDR3: CASSLSGRVAEAFF
DNA: TGTGCCAGCAGTTTATCCGGGCGGGTTGCCGAAGCTTTCTTT
V: TRBV12-3/TRBV12-4
size: many
J: TRBJ1-1
D: NA

CDR3: CATRKGTGELFF
DNA: TGTGCCACTCGGAAGGGCACCGGGGAGCTGTTTTTT
V: TRBV11-2
size: many
J: TRBJ2-2
D: NA

CDR3: CASQTPHSGANVLTF
DNA: TGTGCCAGCCAGACTCCTCACTCTGGGGCCAACGTCCTGACTTTC
V: TRBV28
size: few
J: TRBJ2-6
D: NA

CDR3: CAATTGGSPLHF
DNA: TGTGCCGCGACGACAGGTGGGTCACCCCTCCACTTT
V: TRBV28
size: many
J: TRBJ1-6
D: NA

CDR3: CSARAASGVTDTQYF
DNA: TGCAGTGCTAGAGCCGCGAGCGGGGTGACAGATACGCAGTATTTT
V: TRBV20-1
size: NA
J: TRBJ2-3
D: TRBD2

CDR3: CASSTQGQANTEAFF
DNA: TGTGCCAGCAGCACCCAGGGACAGGCGAACACTGAAGCTTTCTTT
V: TRBV7-2
size: many
J: TRBJ1-1
D: TRBD1

CDR3: CASRHRTTGISGANVLTF
DNA: TGTGCCAGCAGGCACCGTACAACAGGGATCTCTGGGGCCAACGTCCTGACTTTC
V: TRBV6-1
size: few
J: TRBJ2-6
D: NA

CDR3: CASGGQRGLEAFF
DNA: TGTGCCAGCGGAGGACAACGAGGCCTTGAAGCTTTCTTT
V: TRBV7-2
size: many
J: TRBJ1-1
D: NA